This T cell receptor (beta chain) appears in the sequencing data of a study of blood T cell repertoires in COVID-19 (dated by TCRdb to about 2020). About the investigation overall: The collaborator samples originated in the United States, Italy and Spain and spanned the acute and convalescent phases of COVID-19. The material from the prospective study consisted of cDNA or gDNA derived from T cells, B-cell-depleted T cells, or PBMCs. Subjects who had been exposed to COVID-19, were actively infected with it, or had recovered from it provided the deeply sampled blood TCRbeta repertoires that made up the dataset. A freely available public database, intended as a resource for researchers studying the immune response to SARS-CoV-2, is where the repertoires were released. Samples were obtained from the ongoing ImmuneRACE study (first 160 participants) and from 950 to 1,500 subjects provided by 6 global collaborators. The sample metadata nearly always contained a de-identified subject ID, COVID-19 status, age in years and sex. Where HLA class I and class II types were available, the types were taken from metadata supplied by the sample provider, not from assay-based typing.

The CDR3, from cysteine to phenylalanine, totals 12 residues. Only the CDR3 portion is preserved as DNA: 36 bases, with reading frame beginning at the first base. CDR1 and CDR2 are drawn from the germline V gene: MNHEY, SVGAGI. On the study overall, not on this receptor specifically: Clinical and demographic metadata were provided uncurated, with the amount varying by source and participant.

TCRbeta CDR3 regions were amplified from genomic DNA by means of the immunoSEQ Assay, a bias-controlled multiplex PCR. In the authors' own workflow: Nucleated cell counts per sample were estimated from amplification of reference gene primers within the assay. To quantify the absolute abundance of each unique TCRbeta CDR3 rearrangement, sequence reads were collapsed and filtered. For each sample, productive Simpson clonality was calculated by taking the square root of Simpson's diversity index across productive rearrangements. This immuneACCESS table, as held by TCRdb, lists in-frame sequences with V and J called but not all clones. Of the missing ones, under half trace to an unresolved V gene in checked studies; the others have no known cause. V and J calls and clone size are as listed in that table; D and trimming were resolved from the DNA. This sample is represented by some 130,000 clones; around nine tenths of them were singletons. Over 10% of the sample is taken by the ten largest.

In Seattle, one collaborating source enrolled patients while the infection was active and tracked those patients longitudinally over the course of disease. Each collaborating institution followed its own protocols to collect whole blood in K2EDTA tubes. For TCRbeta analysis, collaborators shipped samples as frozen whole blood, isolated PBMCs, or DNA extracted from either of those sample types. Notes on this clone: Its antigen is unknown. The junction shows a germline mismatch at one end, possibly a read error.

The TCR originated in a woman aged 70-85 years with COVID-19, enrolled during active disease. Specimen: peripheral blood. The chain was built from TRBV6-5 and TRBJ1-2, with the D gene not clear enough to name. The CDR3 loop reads CASSQANFGYTF. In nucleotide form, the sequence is TGTGCCAGCAGCCAGGCCAACTTTGGCTACACCTTC.